This T cell receptor beta chain stems from a study of T-cell memory formation after mild COVID-19. For the study at large: Largely donor-specific TCR clusters were found.

This CDR3 spans 13 amino acids. Germline CDR1 is DFQATT and CDR2 is SNEGSKA (reference sequence). Trimming at V came to 3 bases and at J to 1 base, leaving 2 bases not matched to a gene. On this clonotype itself: Its antigen is not known.

Points from the study as a whole: Researchers found some responding clones in pre-infection memory, a sign that cross-reactive memory joined.

From the 5' RACE reads, TCRdb called clonotypes with MiXCR, one entry per CDR3 protein. The sample carries under 350,000 distinct CDR3 sequences, about 17% recorded once. The TCR was taken from a man aged 18 to 30 who had mild COVID-19 (a few samples of this study predate the infection). Cell type and time point are not known. The J gene is TRBJ1-1, the V gene TRBV20-1; 7 bases are shared with TRBD1. Sample: PBMCs or a T cell subset sorted from them (not recorded which). The CDR3 loop is CSASRQGNTEAFF. The CDR3 coding sequence is TGCAGTGCTAGTCGACAGGGGAACACTGAAGCTTTCTTT.